Presented here are 27 T cell receptor beta chains from one specimen sequenced in a study of control samples from healthy donors and cancer patients. Produced via immunoSEQ multiplex PCR; TCRdb's table is partial and in-frame only. The sample lists about 51,000 clones; approximately 89% were seen once. The sample consisted of PBMCs. All receptors come from a man aged 35 to 55 with colorectal cancer.

In this sample, this clone turned up once. CDR3 nucleotide sequence: TGTGCCAGCAGCCCGTGGACAGGAGAAAAACTGTTTTTT. It codes for CASSPWTGEKLFF. J is TRBJ1-4 and V is TRBV7-9; 7 nucleotides match TRBD1. The CDR3 extends over 13 amino acids. Germline V lookup: CDR1 SEHNR, CDR2 FQNEAQ (reference sequence). The V and J ends lost 5 bases and 8 bases, in that order; junction bases with no gene match: 5.

The chain combines TRBV30 with TRBJ1-1, with D hard to call. Germline V gene lookup returns CDR1 GTSNPN and CDR2 SVGIG (reference sequence). This CDR3 is 12 amino acids long. V shed 1 base and J shed 4 bases, with 7 bases lying between them. The CDR3 sequence: CAWSDHGTEAFF. As DNA, the CDR3 is TGTGCCTGGAGTGACCATGGCACTGAAGCTTTCTTT.

This clone appeared once. This chain uses TRBV6-5 with TRBJ2-7; D remains unclear. The CDR3 runs 14 residues. Trimming took 4 bases from V and 3 from J, leaving 13 bases between them. Looked up from germline, CDR1 is MNHEY and CDR2 is SVGAGI. The DNA of the CDR3 is TGTGCCAGCAGTTCCCATGAAGGAAACTACGAGCAGTACTTC. Amino acid sequence: CASSSHEGNYEQYF.

CDR3: CAWSQSSPLHF. CDR3 bases: TGTGCCTGGAGCCAGAGTTCACCCCTCCACTTT. The genes are TRBV30 and TRBJ1-6; D uncertain. The CDR3 sequence is 11 residues long. Germline V lookup: CDR1 GTSNPN, CDR2 SVGIG (reference sequence). Trimming pared 3 bases from V and 9 bases from J, leaving 6 bases between.

The chain uses TRBV27 and TRBJ1-5; unclear D gene. This CDR3 contains 15 residues. Trimming shortened V by 1 base and J by 2 bases, and 9 bases separated the two germline ends. Germline CDR1 reads MNHEY; CDR2 reads SMNVEV (reference sequence). In nucleotides, the CDR3 is TGTGCCAGCAGTTTATTCCGCGGGGGCAATCAGCCCCAGCATTTT. Its protein is CASSLFRGGNQPQHF.

DNA of the CDR3: TGTGCCAGCTCACCGACTAGCGGCAACAATGAGCAGTTCTTC. Encoded protein: CASSPTSGNNEQFF. J is TRBJ2-1 and V is TRBV18; 9 bases map to TRBD2. The CDR3 is 14 residues long. Germline assignment: CDR1 KGHSH and CDR2 LQKENI. With V trimmed by 3 bases and J by 5 bases, 2 bases remained unmatched.

The chain joins TRBV30 to TRBJ1-1; D is uncertain. CDR3 size: 13 residues. With 0 bases removed from V and 0 bases from J, the gap between germline ends came to 5 bases. CDR1 and CDR2 (germline): GTSNPN, SVGIG (reference sequence). In DNA, the CDR3 is TGTGCCTGGAGTGTAGGGTTGAACACTGAAGCTTTCTTT. Encoded protein: CAWSVGLNTEAFF.

The rearrangement joins TRBV5-4 to TRBJ1-2; D not resolved. The germline V gene has CDR1 SGHNT and CDR2 YYREEE (reference sequence). This CDR3 has 14 residues. V lost 0 bases to trimming and J lost 8 bases, with 14 bases between them. The CDR3 DNA is TGTGCCAGCAGCTTGGCCGTATCGGACTCAGGCTACACCTTC. Translating it yields CASSLAVSDSGYTF.

This clone has a handful of counts. The genes are TRBV7-9 and TRBJ1-3; D is unresolved. Germline assignment: CDR1 SEHNR and CDR2 FQNEAQ (reference sequence). The CDR3 loop spans 14 amino acids. V was pared by 2 bases and J by 1 base, with 6 bases between. The CDR3 is CASSLQTSGNTIYF. The CDR3 DNA reads TGTGCCAGCAGCTTACAGACTTCTGGAAACACCATATATTTT.

This chain uses TRBV6-5 with TRBJ2-2; 10 bases are shared with TRBD2. This CDR3 contains 16 residues. Per the germline V gene, CDR1 is MNHEY and CDR2 is SVGAGI. V was clipped by 3 bases and J by 2 bases; unmatched bases: 3. The CDR3 protein is CASSYSSGSNTGELFF. CDR3 DNA: TGTGCCAGCAGTTATTCTAGCGGGAGTAACACCGGGGAGCTGTTTTTT.

The genes are TRBV9 and TRBJ2-7; D possibly corresponds to TRBD1 (6 bases). V was pared by 0 bases and J by 2 bases, with 12 bases between. Germline loops: CDR1 SGDLS, CDR2 YYNGEE. CDR3 length: 15 residues. The CDR3: CASSVDPTGAYEQYF. For the CDR3, the DNA is TGTGCCAGCAGCGTAGATCCGACAGGAGCCTACGAGCAGTACTTC.

The genes are TRBV21-1 and TRBJ1-2; the table's TRBD1 call for D was not verified on the DNA. TRBV21-1 is reported as a pseudogene. CDR3 length: 20 amino acids. Written as DNA, the CDR3 is TGTGCCAGCAGCAAAGGAGAACCGACAGGGGATAAAGTAAGGTGCTATGGCTACACCTTC. Translating it yields CASSKGEPTGDKVRCYGYTF.

The chain has TRBV6-6 and TRBJ1-1; no clear D gene. The CDR3 is made up of 12 amino acids. Between the trimmed V and J ends, which lost 5 bases and 5 bases, there was a span of 9 bases. Germline V gene sequence: CDR1 MNHNY, CDR2 SVGAGI (reference sequence). The CDR3 spells CASSTKGTEAFF. In DNA form, the CDR3 reads TGTGCCAGCAGTACTAAGGGTACTGAAGCTTTCTTT.

This chain uses TRBV30 with TRBJ1-4, with 8 bases that match TRBD1. CDR3 length: 16 residues. The trim removed 3 bases at V and 8 bases at J, leaving 14 bases unmatched. Germline V gene sequence: CDR1 GTSNPN, CDR2 SVGIG (reference sequence). CDR3 in amino acids: CAWSLNVDRVGEKLFF. The CDR3 coding sequence is TGTGCCTGGAGCTTAAACGTGGACAGGGTGGGCGAAAAACTGTTTTTT.

The chain combines TRBV19 with TRBJ2-1, with D possibly matching TRBD2 (6 bases). V dropped 6 bases and J dropped 7 bases, with 13 bases sitting between them. The CDR3 is 13 residues long. Germline values: CDR1 LNHDA, CDR2 SQIVND (reference sequence). The CDR3 DNA sequence: TGTGCCAGTAGCCGTGAGCGGGCAAATGAGCAGTTCTTC. Its protein product is CASSRERANEQFF.

The chain is built from TRBV9 and TRBJ1-4; perhaps TRBD1 as D (6 bases). Germline V gene sequence: CDR1 SGDLS, CDR2 YYNGEE. This CDR3 has 15 residues. V was trimmed by 1 base and J by 4 bases, leaving 11 bases between them. The CDR3 nucleotides are TGTGCCAGCAGCGTACAGGGGACACTTAATGAAAAACTGTTTTTT. Translation: CASSVQGTLNEKLFF.

The V gene is TRBV7-2, the J gene TRBJ1-6, with D uncertain. The germline V gene encodes CDR1 SGHTA and CDR2 FQGNSA. This CDR3 contains 13 residues. V gave up 2 bases and J gave up 7 bases, with 6 bases separating them. The DNA of the CDR3 is TGTGCCAGCAGCTTAATGGAGAATTCACCCCTCCACTTT. Translation gives CASSLMENSPLHF.

This clone is a singleton in its sample. The V gene is TRBV4-3, the J gene TRBJ2-3; TRBD2 agrees at 7 bases. Germline V gives CDR1 LGHNA, CDR2 YSLEER. The trim removed 5 bases at V and 2 bases at J, leaving 4 bases unmatched. The length of the CDR3 is 14 residues. The CDR3 here is CASSASGPTDTQYF. The CDR3 nucleotides read TGCGCCAGCAGCGCTAGCGGCCCCACAGATACGCAGTATTTT.

J is TRBJ1-1 and V is TRBV6-6; D may be TRBD1 (6 bases). Germline V gene data show CDR1 as MNHNY and CDR2 as SVGAGI (reference sequence). Trimming left V 6 bases short and J 4 bases short, with 21 bases between. CDR3 length equals 16 residues. For the CDR3, the DNA is TGTGCCAGCAGACGATCGCGGAGGGGGGAAGTCACTGAAGCTTTCTTT. Its protein is CASRRSRRGEVTEAFF.

The chain joins TRBV15 to TRBJ2-3; 14 bases are shared with TRBD2. V was clipped by 2 bases and J by 2 bases; unmatched bases: 9. The CDR3 has 19 amino acids. Germline V lookup: CDR1 LNHNV, CDR2 YYDKDF (reference sequence). The CDR3 is CATSRFGTSGRRVTDTQYF. The DNA for the CDR3 is TGTGCCACCAGCAGATTCGGGACTAGCGGGAGACGGGTCACAGATACGCAGTATTTT.

As DNA, the CDR3 is TGTGCCAGCAGTTACGGGACGGGAGGAAGAAATGAGCAGTTCTTC. Protein: CASSYGTGGRNEQFF. The gene calls are TRBV6-2 or TRBV6-3 and TRBJ2-1; 7 nucleotides align to TRBD2. The CDR3 covers 15 residues. V lost 2 bases, J lost 7 bases, and 8 bases stayed unmatched. Germline V gives CDR1 MNHEY, CDR2 SVGEGT.

This chain connects TRBV10-2 to TRBJ2-7; D assignment may be TRBD1 or TRBD2 (5 bases each). The germline V and J ends were trimmed by 8 bases and 0 bases, with 14 bases remaining between them. Germline V gene sequence: CDR1 WSHSY, CDR2 SAAADI. The CDR3 runs 14 residues. CDR3 residues: CASEGTDGSYEQYF. CDR3 coding DNA: TGCGCCAGCGAAGGGACGGACGGCTCCTACGAGCAGTACTTC.

V is TRBV27 and J is TRBJ1-1, with D perhaps TRBD1 (6 bases). The CDR3 is 17 amino acids. CDR1 MNHEY and CDR2 SMNVEV come from the germline V gene (reference sequence). V lost 5 bases to trimming and J lost 0 bases, with 19 bases between them. CDR3 nucleotide sequence: TGTGCCAGCAGTCGATCTCTAGTGACAGGAGTGAACACTGAAGCTTTCTTT. Translated: CASSRSLVTGVNTEAFF.

The V gene is TRBV18, the J gene TRBJ2-1; 11 bases are shared with TRBD2. The trim removed 0 bases at V and 6 bases at J, leaving 7 bases unmatched. The CDR3 has 17 residues. The germline V gene has CDR1 KGHSH and CDR2 LQKENI. The CDR3 reads CASSPPSYSGRANEQFF. CDR3 DNA sequence: TGTGCCAGCTCACCACCATCCTATAGCGGGAGGGCCAATGAGCAGTTCTTC.

This chain connects TRBV11-2 to TRBJ2-1; no clear D gene. CDR1 SGHAT and CDR2 FQNNGV come from the germline V gene. V lost 1 base and J 8 bases, leaving 9 bases between the germline ends. The CDR3 spans 13 residues. The CDR3 is CASSLGSADEQFF. In DNA, the CDR3 is TGTGCCAGCAGCTTAGGGTCGGCAGATGAGCAGTTCTTC.

The chain couples TRBV5-4 to TRBJ2-5, with D perhaps TRBD1 (6 bases). Trimming took 3 bases from V and 5 from J, leaving 14 bases between them. CDR3 length: 14 amino acids. CDR1 and CDR2 from the germline V gene are SGHNT and YYREEE (reference sequence). DNA for the CDR3: TGTGCCAGCAGCTCAGTGACAGGAAGGGAGACCCAGTACTTC. Translated, it gives CASSSVTGRETQYF.

This chain joins TRBV3-1 (or the pseudogene TRBV3-2) and TRBJ2-7; possibly TRBD1 or TRBD2 for D (5 bases each). V gave up 4 bases and J gave up 6 bases, with 25 bases separating them. The germline V gene has CDR1 LGHDT and CDR2 YNNKEL (reference sequence). The CDR3 is 17 amino acids. This CDR3 is CASSLNGMGVTFPEQYF. As DNA, the CDR3 is TGTGCCAGCAGCCTGAACGGAATGGGGGTCACCTTCCCCGAGCAGTACTTC.